Here is one T cell receptor beta chain with its context. Its antigen is not known. Recipients received nonmyeloablative bone marrow transplants from related graft donors, with transient mixed chimerism. Unstimulated Tregs (CD4+CD25+CD127-) and CD4+CD25- non-Tregs were sorted from PBMCs. Assay: immunoSEQ multiplex PCR; the TCRdb copy retains only in-frame clones and omits some. Of roughly 80,000 clones listed, 91% are singletons. This entry is derived from a study of Tregs in tolerant kidney transplant recipients. Study results and limitations: Biological reproducibility was not directly addressed in this study. Changing PCR primers prevented nucleotide comparison between some patients' samples.

The V gene end was trimmed by 5 bases and the J gene end by 8 bases; junction bases not matched to a gene: 7. This CDR3 comprises 15 residues. Germline CDR1 is SGDLS and CDR2 is YYNGEE. Sequencing used CD4+ T cells from blood (PBMCs), obtained 24 months after the transplant. The TCR was taken from a human patient who received a combined kidney and bone marrow transplant. Some T cells could come from the graft donor. The chain recombines TRBV9 with TRBJ1-6; 10 nucleotides align to TRBD1. The DNA of the CDR3 is TGTGCCAGCAGGGCGACAGGGGGCGCGGATTCACCCCTCCACTTT. Its translation: CASRATGGADSPLHF.